This TCR beta chain is from a study of blood T cell repertoires in COVID-19. Whole-study context: Specimens from acute and convalescent COVID-19 originated in the United States, Italy and Spain. The analysed material was cDNA or gDNA that came from T cells, B-cell-depleted T cells, or PBMCs.

This clone was counted only a few times. Original handling: From reference gene primer amplification, estimates of nucleated cell counts were derived. This table comes from immunoSEQ multiplex PCR, and its TCRdb copy is limited to in-frame clones, with some not included. That table supplies the V and J calls and clone size; D and trimming were determined from the DNA. The sample lists over 120,000 clones; 70% to 80% were seen once. CDR1 is MNHEY, CDR2 SVGAGI, per germline. The CDR3 contains 14 residues. The J segment lost 2 bases and the V segment lost 4 bases, leaving 2 bases of the junction unmatched.

What was sequenced was peripheral blood. The chain combines TRBV6-5 with TRBJ1-5; 7 bases match TRBD1. This TCR came from a woman aged 80 or older with active or convalescent COVID-19. The CDR3 nucleotides are TGTGCCAGCAGTTTAACAGGGGGCAATCAGCCCCAGCATTTT. Translation gives CASSLTGGNQPQHF.